The following is a T cell receptor (beta chain) sequence with its context. Its antigen is not identified. This sample was taken from a study of cytomegalovirus exposure and HLA in healthy donors. The PCR made use of 60 Vbeta and 13 Jbeta primers. Clones were sequenced by immunoSEQ multiplex PCR, and TCRdb holds only the in-frame ones, with some missing. The sample has approximately 110,000 clones; approximately 69% are singletons. This CDR3 region has 17 residues. Trimming took 5 bases from V and 8 from J; bases not matched to a gene: 12. Germline CDR1 and CDR2: SGHAT and FQNNGV. Study results and caveats: Earlier analysis found most TCR beta V segments productive about 87% or about 30% of the time. Later analysis revealed greater clonal expansion in HLA-associated TCR beta chains than in equally common others. It has been reported that TCR beta sequences accurately predicted the HLA-A and HLA-B alleles of most subjects.

The receptor's source is a man under 40 in good health and CMV-seronegative. The chain carries TRBV11-2 and TRBJ2-1; 13 bases line up with TRBD2. The sample taken for sequencing was PBMCs. CDR3 protein: CASSPRTSGSGFDEQFF. As DNA, the CDR3 is TGTGCCAGCAGCCCGCGGACTAGCGGGAGTGGTTTCGATGAGCAGTTCTTC.